The source of this T cell receptor beta chain is a study of blood T cell repertoires in COVID-19. This table comes from immunoSEQ multiplex PCR, and its TCRdb copy is limited to in-frame clones, with some not included. The sample shows several thousand clones, roughly 87% of them seen only once. The sequence came from a woman in her 70s with active COVID-19. Material for sequencing was peripheral blood.

CDR3 DNA: TGTGCCAGCAGTTTTATGTATAACACTGAAGCTTTCTTT. Its protein is CASSFMYNTEAFF. The V gene is TRBV12-3 or TRBV12-4, the J gene TRBJ1-1; D gene uncertain. V was pared by 3 bases and J by 2 bases, with 7 bases between. The CDR3 has 13 amino acids.